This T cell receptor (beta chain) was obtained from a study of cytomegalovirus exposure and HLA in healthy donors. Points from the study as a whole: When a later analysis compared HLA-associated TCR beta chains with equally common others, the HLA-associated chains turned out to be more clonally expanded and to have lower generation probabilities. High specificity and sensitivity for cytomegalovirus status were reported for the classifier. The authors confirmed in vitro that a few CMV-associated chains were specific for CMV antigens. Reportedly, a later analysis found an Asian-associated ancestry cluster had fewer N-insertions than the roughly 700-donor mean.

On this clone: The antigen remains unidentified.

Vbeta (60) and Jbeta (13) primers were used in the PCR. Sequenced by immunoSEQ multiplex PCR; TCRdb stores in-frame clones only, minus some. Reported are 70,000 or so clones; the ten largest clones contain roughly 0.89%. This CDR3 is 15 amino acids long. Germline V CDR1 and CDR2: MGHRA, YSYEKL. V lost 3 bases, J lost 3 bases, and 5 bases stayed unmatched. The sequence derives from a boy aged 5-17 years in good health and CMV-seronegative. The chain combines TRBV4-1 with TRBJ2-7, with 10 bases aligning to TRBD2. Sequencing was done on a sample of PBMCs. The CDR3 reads CASSHLPSGGYEQYF. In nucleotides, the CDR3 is TGCGCCAGCAGCCACCTACCTAGCGGGGGCTACGAGCAGTACTTC.